This T cell receptor beta chain derives from a study of brain T cells in children with intractable seizures. Study results and limitations: Pre- and post-surgery blood differed in depth, so pre-surgery absences may be undersampling. Viral specificity was inferred only from CDR3 similarity; HCMV serostatus was unknown.

Only cases whose brain tissue showed the highest T cell transcript signatures were sequenced. Before surgery, patients took at least one anti-epileptic drug. Turning to this clone: Its specificity is unknown.

The data were produced by immunoSEQ multiplex PCR, yet TCRdb's version contains in-frame clones alone and is incomplete. The sample has about 80,000 clones, under 95% seen once; the top ten hold less than 30%. The CDR3 is 13 residues long. Germline assignment: CDR1 SGHTA and CDR2 FQGNSA. Trimming stripped 5 bases from V and 0 bases from J, with 8 bases between. The input for sequencing was peripheral blood, taken at surgery. The gene calls are TRBV7-2 and TRBJ2-7; D unclear. The receptor was derived from a girl aged 2 to 10 with Rasmussen encephalitis and intractable seizures. The CDR3 bases are TGTGCCAGCAGCGTAAATCCCTCCTACGAGCAGTACTTC. The encoded protein is CASSVNPSYEQYF.